The clone carrying this T cell receptor beta chain turned up a few times. TCRdb reanalysed the 5' RACE reads using MiXCR and keeps one entry per CDR3 protein. Here the sample spans around 56,000 distinct CDR3 sequences, around 7.7% being singletons. These data belong to a study of early T cells in non-severe SARS-CoV-2 infection. At the level of the study: The authors sequenced bulk RNA from unsorted whole blood, leaving chains unpaired.

The CDR3 has 15 residues. The germline gives CDR1 SEHNR, CDR2 FQNEAQ (reference sequence). Unmatched junction bases numbered 5, after V lost 5 bases and J lost 6 bases. The sample was whole blood, taken at baseline. V is TRBV7-9 and J is TRBJ2-1; TRBD2 matches 12 bases. This receptor was obtained from an adult who was a healthcare worker with PCR-confirmed SARS-CoV-2 infection or an uninfected control (not recorded which). CDR3 region: CASSLASGRANEQFF. DNA for the CDR3: TGTGCCAGCAGCCTCGCTAGCGGGAGGGCCAATGAGCAGTTCTTC.